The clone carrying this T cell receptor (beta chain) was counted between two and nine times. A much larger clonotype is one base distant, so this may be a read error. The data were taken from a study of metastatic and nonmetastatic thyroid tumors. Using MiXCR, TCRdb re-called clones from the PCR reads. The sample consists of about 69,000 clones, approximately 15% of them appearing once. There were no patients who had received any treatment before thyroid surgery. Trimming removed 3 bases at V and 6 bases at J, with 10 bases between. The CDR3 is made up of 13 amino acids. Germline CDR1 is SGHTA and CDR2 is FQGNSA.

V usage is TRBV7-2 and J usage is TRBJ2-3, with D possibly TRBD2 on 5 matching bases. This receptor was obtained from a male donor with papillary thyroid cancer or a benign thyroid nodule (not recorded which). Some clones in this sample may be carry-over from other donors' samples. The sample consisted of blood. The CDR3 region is CASSFNGEDTQYF. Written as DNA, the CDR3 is TGTGCCAGCAGCTTCAATGGGGAGGATACGCAGTATTTT.